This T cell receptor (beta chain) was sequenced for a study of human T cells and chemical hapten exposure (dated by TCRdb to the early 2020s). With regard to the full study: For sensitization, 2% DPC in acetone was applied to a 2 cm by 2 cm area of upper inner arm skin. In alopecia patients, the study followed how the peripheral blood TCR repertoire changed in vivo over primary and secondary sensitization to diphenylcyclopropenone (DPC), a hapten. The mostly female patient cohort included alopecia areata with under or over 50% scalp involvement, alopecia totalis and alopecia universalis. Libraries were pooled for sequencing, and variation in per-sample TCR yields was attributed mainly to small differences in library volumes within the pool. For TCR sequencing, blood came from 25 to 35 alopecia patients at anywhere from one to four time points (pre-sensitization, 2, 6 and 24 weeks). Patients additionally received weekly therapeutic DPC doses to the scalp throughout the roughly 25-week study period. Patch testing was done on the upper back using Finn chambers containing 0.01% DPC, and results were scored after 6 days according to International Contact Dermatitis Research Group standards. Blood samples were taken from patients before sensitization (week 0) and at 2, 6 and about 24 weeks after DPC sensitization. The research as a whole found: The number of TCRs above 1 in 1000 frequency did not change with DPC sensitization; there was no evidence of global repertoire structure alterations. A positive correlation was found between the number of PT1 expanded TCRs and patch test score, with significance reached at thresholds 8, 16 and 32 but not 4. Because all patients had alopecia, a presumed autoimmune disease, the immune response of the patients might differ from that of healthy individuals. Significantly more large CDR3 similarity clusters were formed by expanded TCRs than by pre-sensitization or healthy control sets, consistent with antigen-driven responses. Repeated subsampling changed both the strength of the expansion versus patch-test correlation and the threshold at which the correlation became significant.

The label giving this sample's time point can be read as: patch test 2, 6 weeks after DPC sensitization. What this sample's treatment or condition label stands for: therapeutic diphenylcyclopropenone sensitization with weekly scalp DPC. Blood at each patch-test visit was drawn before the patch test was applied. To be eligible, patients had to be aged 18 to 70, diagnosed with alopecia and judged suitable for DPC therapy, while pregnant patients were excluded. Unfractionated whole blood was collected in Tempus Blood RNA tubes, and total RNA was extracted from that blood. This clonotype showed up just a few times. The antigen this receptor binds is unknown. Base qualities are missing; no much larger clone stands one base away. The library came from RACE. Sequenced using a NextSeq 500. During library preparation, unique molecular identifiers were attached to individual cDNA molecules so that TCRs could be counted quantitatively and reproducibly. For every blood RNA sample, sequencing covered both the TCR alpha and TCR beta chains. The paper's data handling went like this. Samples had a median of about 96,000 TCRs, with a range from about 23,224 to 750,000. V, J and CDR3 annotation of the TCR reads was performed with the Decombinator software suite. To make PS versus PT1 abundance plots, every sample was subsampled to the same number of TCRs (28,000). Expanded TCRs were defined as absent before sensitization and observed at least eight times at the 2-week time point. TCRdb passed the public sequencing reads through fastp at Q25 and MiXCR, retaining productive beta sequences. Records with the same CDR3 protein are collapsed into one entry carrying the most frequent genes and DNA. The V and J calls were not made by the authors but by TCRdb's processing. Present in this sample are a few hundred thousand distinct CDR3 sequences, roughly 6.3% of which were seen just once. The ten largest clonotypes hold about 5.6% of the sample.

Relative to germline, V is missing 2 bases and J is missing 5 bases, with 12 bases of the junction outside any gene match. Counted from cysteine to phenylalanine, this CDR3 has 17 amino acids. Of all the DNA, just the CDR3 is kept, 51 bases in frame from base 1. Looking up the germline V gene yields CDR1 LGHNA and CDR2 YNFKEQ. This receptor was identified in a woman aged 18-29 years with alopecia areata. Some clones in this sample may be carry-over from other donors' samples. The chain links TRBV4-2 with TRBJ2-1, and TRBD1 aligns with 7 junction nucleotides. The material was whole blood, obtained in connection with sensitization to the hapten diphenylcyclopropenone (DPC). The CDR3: CASSQQSGQLTDNEQFF. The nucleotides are TGTGCCAGCAGCCAACAATCGGGACAGCTGACTGACAATGAGCAGTTCTTC.